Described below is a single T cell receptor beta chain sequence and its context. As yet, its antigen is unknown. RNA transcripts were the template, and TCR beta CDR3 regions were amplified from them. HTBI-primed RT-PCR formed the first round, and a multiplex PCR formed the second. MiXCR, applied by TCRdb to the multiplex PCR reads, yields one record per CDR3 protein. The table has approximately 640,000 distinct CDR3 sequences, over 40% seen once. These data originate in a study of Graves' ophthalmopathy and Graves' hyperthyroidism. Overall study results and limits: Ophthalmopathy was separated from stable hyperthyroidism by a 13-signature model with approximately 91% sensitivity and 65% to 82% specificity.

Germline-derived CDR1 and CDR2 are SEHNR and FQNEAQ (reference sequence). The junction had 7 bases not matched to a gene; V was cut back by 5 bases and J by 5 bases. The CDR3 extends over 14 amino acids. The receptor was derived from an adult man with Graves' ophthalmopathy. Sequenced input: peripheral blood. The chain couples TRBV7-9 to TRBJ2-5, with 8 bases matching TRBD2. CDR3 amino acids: CASSQAGVAETQYF. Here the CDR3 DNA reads TGTGCCAGCAGCCAAGCGGGAGTAGCGGAGACCCAGTACTTC.